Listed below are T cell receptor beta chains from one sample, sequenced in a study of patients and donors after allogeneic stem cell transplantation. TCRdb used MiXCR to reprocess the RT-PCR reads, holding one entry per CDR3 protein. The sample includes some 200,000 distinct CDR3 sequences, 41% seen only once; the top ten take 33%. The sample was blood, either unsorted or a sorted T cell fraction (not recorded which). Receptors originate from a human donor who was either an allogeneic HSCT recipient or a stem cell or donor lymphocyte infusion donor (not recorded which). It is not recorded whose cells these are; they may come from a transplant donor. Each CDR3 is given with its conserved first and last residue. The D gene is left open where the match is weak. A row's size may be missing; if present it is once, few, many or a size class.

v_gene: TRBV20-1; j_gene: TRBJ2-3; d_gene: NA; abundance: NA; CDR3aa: CSATQGVTDTQYF; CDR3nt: TGCAGTGCTACACAGGGAGTCACAGATACGCAGTATTTT
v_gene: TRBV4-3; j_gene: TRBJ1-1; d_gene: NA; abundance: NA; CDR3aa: CASSQEDNLQGGTEAFF; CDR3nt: TGCGCCAGCAGCCAAGAGGATAATCTCCAGGGAGGCACTGAAGCTTTCTTT
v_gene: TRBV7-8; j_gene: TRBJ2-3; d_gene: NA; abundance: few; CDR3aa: CASSLGGRDTQYF; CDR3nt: TGTGCCAGCAGCTTAGGCGGAAGGGATACGCAGTATTTT
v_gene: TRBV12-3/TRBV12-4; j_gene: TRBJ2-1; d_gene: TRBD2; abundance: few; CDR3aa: CASSFRRASGRSYNEQFF; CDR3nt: TGTGCCAGCAGTTTTCGACGGGCTAGCGGGAGAAGTTACAATGAGCAGTTCTTC
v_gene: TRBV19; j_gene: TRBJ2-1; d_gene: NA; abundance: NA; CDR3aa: CASRSLLRDEQFF; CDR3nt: TGTGCCAGTAGGTCTCTCCTAAGGGATGAGCAGTTCTTC
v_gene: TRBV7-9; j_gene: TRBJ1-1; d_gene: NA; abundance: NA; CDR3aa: CASSLLIVGAFF; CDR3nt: TGTGCCAGCAGCTTATTGATAGTGGGGGCTTTCTTT
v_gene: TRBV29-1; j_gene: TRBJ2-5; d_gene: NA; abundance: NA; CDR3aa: CSDLGAGETQYF; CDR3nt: TGCAGCGATTTAGGGGCTGGGGAGACCCAGTACTTC
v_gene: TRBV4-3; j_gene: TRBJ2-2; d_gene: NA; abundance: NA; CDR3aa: CASSRDWNTGELFF; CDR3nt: TGCGCCAGCAGCCGGGACTGGAACACCGGGGAGCTGTTTTTT
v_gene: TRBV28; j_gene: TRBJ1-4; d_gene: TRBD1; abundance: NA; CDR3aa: CASKYRGKLNEKLFF; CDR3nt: TGTGCCAGCAAATACAGGGGGAAACTCAATGAAAAACTGTTTTTT
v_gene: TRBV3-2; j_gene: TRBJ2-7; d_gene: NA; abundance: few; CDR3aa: CASSQPDRFRLSYEQYF; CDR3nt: TGTGCCAGCAGCCAACCCGACAGATTTCGACTCTCCTACGAGCAGTACTTC
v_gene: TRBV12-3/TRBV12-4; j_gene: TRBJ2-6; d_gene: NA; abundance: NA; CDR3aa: CASSYGLSGANVLTF; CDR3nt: TGTGCCAGCAGTTACGGCCTATCGGGGGCCAACGTCCTGACTTTC
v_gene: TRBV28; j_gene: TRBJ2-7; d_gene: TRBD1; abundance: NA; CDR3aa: CASSLLTGDTGEQYF; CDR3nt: TGTGCCAGCAGTTTATTGACAGGGGATACGGGGGAGCAGTACTTC
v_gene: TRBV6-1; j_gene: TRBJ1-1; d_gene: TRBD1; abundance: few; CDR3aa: CASSEGTGGTEAFF; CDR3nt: TGTGCCAGCAGTGAAGGGACAGGGGGCACTGAAGCTTTCTTT
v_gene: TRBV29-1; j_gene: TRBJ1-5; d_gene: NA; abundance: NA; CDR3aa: CSVREYSNQPQHF; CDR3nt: TGCAGCGTTCGGGAGTATAGCAATCAGCCCCAGCATTTT
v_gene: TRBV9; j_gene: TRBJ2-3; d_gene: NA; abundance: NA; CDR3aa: CASSVDGGGPTDTQYF; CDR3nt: TGTGCCAGCAGCGTAGACGGGGGAGGCCCCACAGATACGCAGTATTTT
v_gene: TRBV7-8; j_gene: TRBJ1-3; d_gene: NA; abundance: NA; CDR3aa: CASSPGGGPGGNTIYF; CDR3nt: TGTGCCAGCAGCCCCGGAGGGGGACCTGGTGGAAACACCATATATTTT
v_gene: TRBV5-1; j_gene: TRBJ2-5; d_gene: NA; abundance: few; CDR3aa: CASSLIGDKETQYF; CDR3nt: TGCGCCAGCAGCTTGATTGGGGACAAAGAGACCCAGTACTTC
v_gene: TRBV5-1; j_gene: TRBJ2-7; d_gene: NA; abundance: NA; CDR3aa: CASSSSTASSYEQYF; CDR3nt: TGCGCCAGCAGCTCCTCGACAGCAAGCTCCTACGAGCAGTACTTC
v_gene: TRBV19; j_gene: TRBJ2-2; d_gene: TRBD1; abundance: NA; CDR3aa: CASTTGGPYTGELFF; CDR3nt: TGTGCCAGCACCACAGGGGGGCCGTACACCGGGGAGCTGTTTTTT
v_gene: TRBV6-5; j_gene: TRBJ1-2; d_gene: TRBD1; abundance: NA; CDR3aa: CATQGGTGARDYGYTF; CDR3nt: TGTGCCACCCAGGGGGGGACAGGGGCGCGGGACTATGGCTACACCTTC
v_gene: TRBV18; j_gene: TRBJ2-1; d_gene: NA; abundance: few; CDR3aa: CASSPGQIGNEQFF; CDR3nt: TGTGCCAGCTCACCGGGCCAAATTGGCAATGAGCAGTTCTTC
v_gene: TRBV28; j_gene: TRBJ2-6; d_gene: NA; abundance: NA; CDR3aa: CASARHSKGANVLTF; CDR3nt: TGTGCCAGCGCCCGGCACTCAAAGGGGGCCAACGTCCTGACTTTC
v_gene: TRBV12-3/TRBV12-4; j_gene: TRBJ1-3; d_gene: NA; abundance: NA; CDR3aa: CACRSGRTIYF; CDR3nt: TGTGCCTGCAGGTCGGGGCGCACCATATATTTT
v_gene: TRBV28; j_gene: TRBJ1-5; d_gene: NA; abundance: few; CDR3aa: CASSFPQVNQPQHF; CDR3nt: TGTGCCAGCAGTTTTCCCCAGGTGAATCAGCCCCAGCATTTT
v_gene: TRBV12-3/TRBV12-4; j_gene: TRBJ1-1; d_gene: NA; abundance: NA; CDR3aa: CASSLGRALNTEAFF; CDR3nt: TGTGCCAGCAGTTTGGGAAGGGCACTGAACACTGAAGCTTTCTTT
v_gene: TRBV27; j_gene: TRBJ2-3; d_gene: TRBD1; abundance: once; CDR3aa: CASSFDRGARGTDTQYF; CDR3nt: TGTGCCAGCAGTTTCGACAGGGGCGCGAGAGGCACAGATACGCAGTATTTT
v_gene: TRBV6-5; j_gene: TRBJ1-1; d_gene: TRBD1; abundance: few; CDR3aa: CASSPTGLTSTEAFF; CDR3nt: TGTGCCAGCAGTCCGACAGGGCTGACGTCCACTGAAGCTTTCTTT
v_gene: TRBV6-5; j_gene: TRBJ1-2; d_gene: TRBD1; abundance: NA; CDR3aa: CASSITGTVANYGYTF; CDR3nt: TGTGCCAGCAGTATCACCGGGACAGTTGCTAACTATGGCTACACCTTC
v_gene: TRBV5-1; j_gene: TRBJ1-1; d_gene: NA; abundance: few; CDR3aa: CASSLGDRMNTEAFF; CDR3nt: TGCGCCAGCAGCTTGGGGGATCGGATGAACACTGAAGCTTTCTTT
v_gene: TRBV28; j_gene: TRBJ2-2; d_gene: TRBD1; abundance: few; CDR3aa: CASSSTRDRIRTGELFF; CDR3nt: TGTGCCAGCAGTTCCACCCGGGACAGGATCCGCACCGGGGAGCTGTTTTTT
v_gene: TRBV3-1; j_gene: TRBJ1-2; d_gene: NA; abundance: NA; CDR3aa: CASSQSGDYYGYTF; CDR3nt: TGTGCCAGCAGCCAGTCAGGAGACTACTATGGCTACACCTTC
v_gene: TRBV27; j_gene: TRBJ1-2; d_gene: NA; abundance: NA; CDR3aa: CASSAFIKGGTYGYTF; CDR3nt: TGTGCCAGCAGCGCATTCATTAAGGGGGGCACCTATGGCTACACCTTC